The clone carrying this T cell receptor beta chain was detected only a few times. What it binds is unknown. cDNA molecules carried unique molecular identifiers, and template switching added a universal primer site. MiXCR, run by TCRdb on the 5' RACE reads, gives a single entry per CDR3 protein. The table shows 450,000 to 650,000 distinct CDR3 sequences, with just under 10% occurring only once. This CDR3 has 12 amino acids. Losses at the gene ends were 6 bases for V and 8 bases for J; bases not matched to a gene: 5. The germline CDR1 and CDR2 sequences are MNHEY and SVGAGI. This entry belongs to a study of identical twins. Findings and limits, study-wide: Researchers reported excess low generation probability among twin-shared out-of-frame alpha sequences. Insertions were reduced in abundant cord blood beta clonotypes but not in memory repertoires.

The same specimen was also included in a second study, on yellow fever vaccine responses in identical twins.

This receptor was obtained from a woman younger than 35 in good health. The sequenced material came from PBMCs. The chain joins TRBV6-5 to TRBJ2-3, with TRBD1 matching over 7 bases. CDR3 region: CASSYTGVTQYF. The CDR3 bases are TGTGCCAGCAGCTACACAGGGGTTACGCAGTATTTT.